This TCR beta chain was captured by sequencing in a study of blood T cell repertoires in COVID-19. About the study: Sites in the United States, Italy and Spain provided acute and convalescent COVID-19 samples.

The V and J ends lost 8 bases and 0 bases respectively, with 8 bases between them. Germline V gene data show CDR1 as MNHEY and CDR2 as SMNVEV (reference sequence). CDR3 length: 14 residues. Worth noting for this clone: This sample also contains other DNA sequences that code for the same CDR3.

The assay was immunoSEQ multiplex PCR, and TCRdb's table has in-frame clones only and misses some. The table has about 260,000 clones, over 70% seen once; the top ten hold more than 8.5%. The sequenced sample consisted of peripheral blood. The TCR originated in a woman between 65 and 79 years old with COVID-19, enrolled during active disease. This chain joins TRBV27 and TRBJ1-6; D ambiguous. The DNA of the CDR3 is TGTGCCAGCTCTTTCAGCTCCTATAATTCACCCCTCCACTTT. Translation: CASSFSSYNSPLHF.